The rows below give T cell receptor beta chains drawn from one sample of a study of blood T cell repertoires in COVID-19. TCRdb's copy holds only in-frame clones and misses some; the assay was immunoSEQ multiplex PCR. The repertoire holds under 200,000 clones, roughly four fifths seen once, with about 7.3% in the top ten. Source material: PBMCs or T cells enriched from blood (not recorded which). Receptor source: a man aged 50 to 59 who had recovered from COVID-19. CDR3s include the opening cysteine and the closing phenylalanine or tryptophan. D genes are given only for firm matches. Size is omitted from some rows. Given values are once, few, many or a class for expanded clones.

size,V,D,J,DNA,CDR3
-,TRBV6-5,TRBD1,TRBJ1-1,TGTGCCAGCAAGGGACAGCTGAACACTGAAGCTTTCTTT,CASKGQLNTEAFF
-,TRBV11-2,-,TRBJ2-7,TGTGCCAGCAGCTTAGACGGGAGCAGGAGCTACGAGCAGTACTTC,CASSLDGSRSYEQYF
-,TRBV7-8,TRBD2,TRBJ2-1,TGTGCCAGCAGCCTAAACAGACTAGCGGGGGGGCAGGGTGAGCAGTTCTTC,CASSLNRLAGGQGEQFF
-,TRBV10-3,-,TRBJ1-6,TGTGCCATCAGTGAGTTAGTGGGAGTCTATAATTCACCCCTCCACTTT,CAISELVGVYNSPLHF
-,TRBV7-6,-,TRBJ1-6,TGTGCCAGCAGCCCCGACAGTAATTCACCCCTCCACTTT,CASSPDSNSPLHF
-,TRBV19,-,TRBJ1-1,TGTGCCAGTAGTACCGGACAGTTGTACACTGAAGCTTTCTTT,CASSTGQLYTEAFF
once,TRBV18,TRBD1,TRBJ1-2,TGTGCCAGCTCACCACCTAATGACAGGGGGGGTTATGGCTACACCTTC,CASSPPNDRGGYGYTF
-,TRBV19,TRBD1,TRBJ1-4,TGTGCCAGTAGAACAGGACAGGGGTATGAAAAACTGTTTTTT,CASRTGQGYEKLFF
-,TRBV18,TRBD1,TRBJ2-5,TGTGCCAGCTCACCACGGAGGACAGGGGGCCCAGAGACCCAGTACTTC,CASSPRRTGGPETQYF
-,TRBV3-1/TRBV3-2,-,TRBJ2-1,TGTGCCAGCAGGGGGGCGAATGAGCAGTTCTTC,CASRGANEQFF
once,TRBV6-5,-,TRBJ1-1,TGTGCTACGGTCGAAGCGGGGGCCACTGAAGCTTTCTTT,CATVEAGATEAFF
-,TRBV3-1/TRBV3-2,-,TRBJ2-2,TGTGCCAGCAGCCCCGGGGAGAACACCGGGGAGCTGTTTTTT,CASSPGENTGELFF
-,TRBV6-5,-,TRBJ2-1,TGTGCCAGCAGTTACTCGACTAGGCTCGGTGAGCAGTTCTTC,CASSYSTRLGEQFF
-,TRBV9,TRBD2,TRBJ2-5,TGTGCCAGCAGCCCCGTCCATAGCGGGGAAGAGACCCAGTACTTC,CASSPVHSGEETQYF
-,TRBV18,-,TRBJ1-5,TGTGCCAGCTCATTCGGGAGCAATCAGCCCCAGCATTTT,CASSFGSNQPQHF
-,TRBV11-2,TRBD2,TRBJ2-1,TGTGCCAGCAGCGCGACTAGCGGGGGGCTGTACCATGAGCAGTTCTTC,CASSATSGGLYHEQFF
-,TRBV19,-,TRBJ1-5,TGTGCCAGTAGTATAGGCCCGGAGGGGAATCAGCCCCAGCATTTT,CASSIGPEGNQPQHF
-,TRBV19,TRBD2,TRBJ2-6,TGTGCCAGTAGTACCGGGACTACCCAAGGGGCCAACGTCCTGACTTTC,CASSTGTTQGANVLTF
-,TRBV6-6,-,TRBJ1-5,TGTGCCAGCAGTTCCTTCGGACAGCTTAGCAATCAGCCCCAGCATTTT,CASSSFGQLSNQPQHF
-,TRBV10-3,TRBD2,TRBJ2-2,TGTGCCATCAGTATAGCGGGGGGTGACACCGGGGAGCTGTTTTTT,CAISIAGGDTGELFF
-,TRBV7-8,-,TRBJ2-3,TGTGCCAGCAGCAGAATAGCGGTGAGCACAGATACGCAGTATTTT,CASSRIAVSTDTQYF
few,TRBV6-5,TRBD2,TRBJ2-7,TGTGCCAGCACTGGTCTAGCGGGGGGGGACTACGAGCAGTACTTC,CASTGLAGGDYEQYF
-,TRBV5-1,TRBD1,TRBJ1-3,TGCGCCAGCAGCTGGACAGGGGAACCTGGAAACACCATATATTTT,CASSWTGEPGNTIYF
-,TRBV9,TRBD1,TRBJ2-7,TGTGCCAGCAGCGTAGGACAGGGGGGTTACGAGCAGTACTTC,CASSVGQGGYEQYF
-,TRBV4-1,-,TRBJ2-2,TGCGCCAGCAGCCAGGAGCCAACGAACACCGGGGAGCTGTTTTTT,CASSQEPTNTGELFF
-,TRBV19,TRBD1,TRBJ1-1,TGTGCCAGTAGTAGGGTAGGACAGGGGGTTGCTGAAGCTTTCTTT,CASSRVGQGVAEAFF
-,TRBV5-1,TRBD1,TRBJ2-1,TGCGCCAGCAGTCATAGAGCCGGGACAGGAGACAATGAGCAGTTCTTC,CASSHRAGTGDNEQFF
-,TRBV7-8,TRBD1,TRBJ2-5,TGTGCCAGCAGCCCGTTAGGGACAGCCCAAGAGACCCAGTACTTC,CASSPLGTAQETQYF
once,TRBV4-1,TRBD1,TRBJ1-2,TGCGCCAGCAGCCAAGGGGTCCGACAGGGGGCCAACTATGGCTACACCTTC,CASSQGVRQGANYGYTF
once,TRBV6-2/TRBV6-3,TRBD2,TRBJ2-7,TGTGCCAGCAGTTATCTCCAGACTAGCCAGGAGCAGTACTTC,CASSYLQTSQEQYF
-,TRBV7-2,-,TRBJ2-5,TGTGCCAGCAGCCTCCTGACAGGGACTCCGGAGACCCAGTACTTC,CASSLLTGTPETQYF
-,TRBV2,TRBD1,TRBJ1-1,TGTGCCAGCAGCGGACAGGCCGGGAACACTGAAGCTTTCTTT,CASSGQAGNTEAFF
-,TRBV7-2,TRBD1,TRBJ1-5,TGTGCCAGCAGCTCTCGGACAGGGGGCGATCAGCCCCAGCATTTT,CASSSRTGGDQPQHF
-,TRBV25-1,TRBD1,TRBJ1-2,TGTGCCAGCAGTGTTGACAGGGGTGGCTACACCTTC,CASSVDRGGYTF
-,TRBV24-1,-,TRBJ2-5,TGTGCCACCAGTGATCGGTCGGAGGGCCAAGAGACCCAGTACTTC,CATSDRSEGQETQYF
-,TRBV5-8,-,TRBJ2-7,TGTGCCAGCAGCCCGAAGGAGGGTGTCAGCTACGAGCAGTACTTC,CASSPKEGVSYEQYF
-,TRBV11-3,TRBD2,TRBJ2-3,TGTGCCAGCAGCCCGGGGGGTGGGTATACGCAGTATTTT,CASSPGGGYTQYF
-,TRBV6-1,TRBD1,TRBJ1-6,TGTGCCAGCAGTGAAGCGGGACAGGGGATTCCCCTCCACTTT,CASSEAGQGIPLHF
many,TRBV5-6,-,TRBJ1-2,TGTGCCAGCAGCTTGTTATGGACAGATAACTATGGCTACACCTTC,CASSLLWTDNYGYTF
-,TRBV29-1,-,TRBJ2-2,TGCAGCGTTGAAGAAGTAGCTGGAGGGAAGGCCGGGGAGCTGTTTTTT,CSVEEVAGGKAGELFF
-,TRBV7-8,-,TRBJ1-2,TGTGCCAGCAGCTTAGAGCGCACGAACTATGGCTACACCTTC,CASSLERTNYGYTF
once,TRBV19,-,TRBJ2-2,TGTGCCAGTACCATCGGTCTAGTGAACACCGGGGAGCTGTTTTTT,CASTIGLVNTGELFF
-,TRBV5-1,TRBD1,TRBJ2-5,TGCGCCAGCAGCTTGGGTGACAGGGGGCAGACCCAGTACTTC,CASSLGDRGQTQYF
-,TRBV27,-,TRBJ2-5,TGTGCCAGCAGCTACAGGTTGTTGGAGACCCAGTACTTC,CASSYRLLETQYF
-,TRBV2,-,TRBJ1-2,TGTGCCAGCAGCTTAGGCCCCGGGGGCTACACCTTC,CASSLGPGGYTF
-,TRBV5-1,TRBD2,TRBJ2-3,TGCGCCAGCAGCTTACGGCTAGCGGGGGGGGCAGATACGCAGTATTTT,CASSLRLAGGADTQYF
-,TRBV5-1,-,TRBJ1-3,TGCGCCAGCAGGTCCGGGACGGACAGCTCTGGAAACACCATATATTTT,CASRSGTDSSGNTIYF
-,TRBV19,TRBD2,TRBJ2-2,TGTGCCAGTAGTGACCGGACTAGCGGGGGCCCGGGGGGCACCGGGGAGCTGTTTTTT,CASSDRTSGGPGGTGELFF
-,TRBV30,-,TRBJ2-7,TGTGCCTGGACCCGCCAAGACAGTACCTACGAGCAGTACTTC,CAWTRQDSTYEQYF
-,TRBV7-9,TRBD1,TRBJ1-1,TGTGCCAGCAGCCAAGGACAGGCTATGAGACTAATGAACACTGAAGCTTTCTTT,CASSQGQAMRLMNTEAFF
few,TRBV11-3,TRBD1,TRBJ1-2,TGTGCCAGCAGCTTAGGGGTATTGGACAGGGGGCTTAGCTATGGCTACACCTTC,CASSLGVLDRGLSYGYTF
-,TRBV15,TRBD2,TRBJ2-5,TGTGCCACCAGCAGAGATTGGGGCGGGGGGACACAAGAGACCCAGTACTTC,CATSRDWGGGTQETQYF
-,TRBV30,-,TRBJ2-2,TGTGCCTGGAGAGCCGGGACACAAAACACCGGGGAGCTGTTTTTT,CAWRAGTQNTGELFF
-,TRBV5-5,-,TRBJ1-2,TGTGCCAGCAGCTTTCGGGAGGGCAGGGTGAACTATGGCTACACCTTC,CASSFREGRVNYGYTF
-,TRBV7-2,TRBD1,TRBJ1-2,TGTGCCAGCAGCCCTGACAGGGGTACCTTTGGCTACACCTTC,CASSPDRGTFGYTF
-,TRBV5-1,-,TRBJ2-7,TGCGCCAGCAGCTTGTCAGGATCAAGATACGAGCAGTACTTC,CASSLSGSRYEQYF
-,TRBV7-9,-,TRBJ1-2,TGTGCCAGCAGCTTAAGGGACTCCAATGGGGAAAACTATGGCTACACCTTC,CASSLRDSNGENYGYTF
few,TRBV9,TRBD2,TRBJ2-5,TGTGCCAGCAGTTTAGCGGGGGGGCTGCAAGAGACCCAGTACTTC,CASSLAGGLQETQYF
-,TRBV5-1,TRBD2,TRBJ2-7,TGCGCCAGCAGACCAGACTCTAGCGGGAGGTACGAGCAGTACTTC,CASRPDSSGRYEQYF
-,TRBV19,TRBD1,TRBJ2-7,TGTGCCAGTAGTTCCGGACAGGACTACGAGCAGTACTTC,CASSSGQDYEQYF